This T cell receptor (beta chain) derives from a study of blood T cell repertoires in COVID-19. Study-level background: COVID-19 samples, acute and convalescent, were from the United States, Italy and Spain. Sample material is recorded as cDNA or gDNA derived from T cells, B-cell-depleted T cells, or PBMCs.

Under the authors' procedure: How many nucleated cells were present was estimated from reference gene primer amplification. Assay used: immunoSEQ multiplex PCR; TCRdb lists only in-frame clones, some missing. D and trimming come from the DNA, and the V and J calls and clone size come from that table. The sample consists of approximately 300,000 clones, around 88% of them appearing once. Germline V gene sequence: CDR1 WSHSY, CDR2 SAAADI. The CDR3 has 13 amino acids. The V end lost 7 bases, the J end lost 4 bases, and 11 bases lay between the germline ends. The gene calls are TRBV10-2 and TRBJ2-1, with D possibly matching TRBD1 (5 bases). The clonotype was recovered from a woman aged 45-65 years with acute or convalescent COVID-19. Material: peripheral blood. CDR3 sequence reads: CASNSQGYNEQFF. In DNA form, the CDR3 reads TGCGCCAGCAATTCGCAGGGTTACAATGAGCAGTTCTTC.